The 31 T cell receptor beta chains given below trace back to one sample, sequenced in a study of T cell responses to AZD1222 COVID-19 vaccine. Clones were read by immunoSEQ multiplex PCR, and TCRdb kept only the in-frame ones, dropping some. The sample yields 85,000 to 130,000 clones, 90% seen once. This specimen consisted of peripheral blood, obtained on day 0 of AZD1222 vaccination. These receptors all stem from an adult in good health.

The CDR3 bases are TGTGCCAGCAGCGACAGGCACCGTAGCACTGAAGCTTTCTTT. This sequence encodes CASSDRHRSTEAFF. The chain couples TRBV28 to TRBJ1-1; D might be TRBD1 (6 bases). The CDR3 contains 14 residues. V dropped 6 bases and J dropped 4 bases, with 15 bases sitting between them. Germline CDR1 and CDR2: MDHEN and SYDVKM.

This clone has just one count. J is TRBJ1-5 and V is TRBV28; D is undetermined. There are 14 residues in the CDR3. CDR1 and CDR2 from the germline V gene are MDHEN and SYDVKM. V dropped 0 bases and J dropped 7 bases, with 10 bases sitting between them. The CDR3 is CASSLWVDGQPQHF. The CDR3, as DNA: TGTGCCAGCAGTTTATGGGTCGACGGACAGCCCCAGCATTTT.

J is TRBJ2-7 and V is TRBV19, with D unclear. Germline-derived CDR1 and CDR2 are LNHDA and SQIVND (reference sequence). The V gene lost 7 bases and the J gene lost 5 bases, with 15 bases spanning the gap. This CDR3 has 13 amino acids. CDR3 sequence (DNA): TGTGCCAGTACCACGTCGGTGTTGGACGAGCAGTACTTC. Protein: CASTTSVLDEQYF.

The V call is TRBV18, the J call TRBJ2-7; D is perhaps TRBD2 (6 bases). The germline V gene encodes CDR1 KGHSH and CDR2 LQKENI. The ends were cut back, 5 bases at V and 1 base at J, with 15 bases in the middle. The CDR3 is 15 amino acids. CDR3 sequence (DNA): TGTGCCAGCTCAGAGGTGGAGGGATTTTCCTACGAGCAGTACTTC. Amino acids: CASSEVEGFSYEQYF.

This chain links TRBV7-2 with TRBJ2-5; tentatively, D is TRBD1 (6 bases). Between the trimmed V and J ends, which lost 3 bases and 4 bases, there was a span of 15 bases. From germline, CDR1 is SGHTA and CDR2 FQGNSA. The CDR3 sequence is 15 residues long. The DNA of the CDR3 is TGTGCCAGCAGCTTCACCGGGACACCAGGAGAGACCCAGTACTTC. It specifies CASSFTGTPGETQYF.

CDR3 residues: CASSDLEGGYNEQFF. DNA for the CDR3: TGTGCCAGCAGTGACCTAGAGGGAGGCTACAATGAGCAGTTCTTC. The J gene is TRBJ2-1, the V gene TRBV25-1; a weak D match, TRBD2 (6 bases). The CDR3 runs 15 residues. CDR1 and CDR2 (germline): MGHDK, SYGVNS. V gave up 3 bases and J gave up 3 bases, with 12 bases separating them. The whole variable domain, remainder taken from reference TRBV25-1 and TRBJ2-1, is EADIYQTPRYLVIGTGKKITLECSQTMGHDKMYWYQQDPGMELHLIHYSYGVNSTEKGDLSSESTVSRIRTEHFPLTLESARPSHTSQYLCASSDLEGGYNEQFFGPGTRLTVL.

The V and J genes are TRBV6-5 and TRBJ1-2; D not certain. The CDR3 has 13 amino acids. Germline CDR1 is MNHEY and CDR2 is SVGAGI. Trimming took off 6 bases at V and 4 bases at J, with 12 bases between the two ends. CDR3: CASRLTSGYGYTF. DNA for the CDR3: TGTGCCAGCAGACTAACCAGCGGCTATGGCTACACCTTC.

This chain joins TRBV9 and TRBJ2-3; D is tentatively TRBD1 or TRBD2 (5 bases each). V lost 2 bases to trimming and J lost 0 bases, with 13 bases between them. Germline loops: CDR1 SGDLS, CDR2 YYNGEE. There are 16 residues in the CDR3. The CDR3 DNA follows: TGTGCCAGCAGCGTTACCGGGGCCTCTAGCACAGATACGCAGTATTTT. Its translation is CASSVTGASSTDTQYF.

The rearrangement links TRBV6-5 to TRBJ2-7, with D tentatively TRBD1 (5 bases). V lost 0 bases to trimming and J lost 6 bases, with 15 bases between them. The CDR3 length is 15 residues. The germline CDR1 and CDR2 sequences are MNHEY and SVGAGI. This CDR3 is CASSYSSGKTGEQYF. Written as DNA, the CDR3 is TGTGCCAGCAGTTACTCGTCAGGGAAAACCGGCGAGCAGTACTTC.

The chain joins TRBV4-2 to TRBJ2-1, with TRBD2 matching 11 bases. Germline V gene lookup returns CDR1 LGHNA and CDR2 YNFKEQ. V lost 0 bases and J lost 3; bases outside the gene matches: 4. CDR3 length equals 17 residues. CDR3 loop: CASSQDKLAGGYNEQFF. The CDR3 region has the DNA TGTGCCAGCAGCCAAGATAAGCTAGCGGGAGGCTACAATGAGCAGTTCTTC.

This chain connects TRBV7-9 to TRBJ1-5; 8 positions match TRBD1. The CDR3 consists of 15 residues. CDR1 is SEHNR, CDR2 FQNEAQ, per germline (reference sequence). Germline trimming cut 5 bases from V and 2 bases from J; bases unmatched to any gene: 5. The CDR3 sequence: CASSIGTGGNQPQHF. CDR3 DNA sequence: TGTGCCAGCAGCATTGGGACAGGTGGCAATCAGCCCCAGCATTTT.

V and J are TRBV29-1 and TRBJ2-3; 7 bases agree with TRBD1. The germline CDR1 and CDR2 sequences are SQVTM and ANQGSEA. Trimming took 6 bases from V and 4 from J; bases not matched to a gene: 7. The CDR3 has 13 residues. This CDR3 reads CSVLRQGADTQYF. CDR3 sequence (DNA): TGCAGCGTGTTGAGGCAGGGGGCAGATACGCAGTATTTT.

The rearrangement links TRBV19 to TRBJ2-3; perhaps TRBD1 as D (6 bases). Germline V gene data show CDR1 as LNHDA and CDR2 as SQIVND (reference sequence). Trimming pared 7 bases from V and 0 bases from J, leaving 11 bases between. The CDR3 totals 14 residues. The CDR3 reads CASNPGHSTDTQYF. Written as DNA, the CDR3 is TGTGCCAGTAACCCGGGACACAGCACAGATACGCAGTATTTT.

V usage is TRBV12-3 or TRBV12-4 and J usage is TRBJ1-5; the D is unclear. This CDR3 comprises 13 residues. V was cut by 5 bases and J by 1 base, with 6 bases left in between. DNA of the CDR3: TGTGCCAGCAGTAAAGGGAGCAATCAGCCCCAGCATTTT. It is translated as CASSKGSNQPQHF.

The rearrangement joins TRBV27 to TRBJ1-6, with unresolved D. The V gene's germline CDR1 is MNHEY and CDR2 SMNVEV (reference sequence). Trimming pared 5 bases from V and 6 bases from J, leaving 8 bases between. CDR3 length: 13 amino acids. The CDR3 sequence: CASSLTFNSPLHF. The DNA for the CDR3 is TGTGCCAGCAGTCTAACATTTAATTCACCCCTCCACTTT.

The V call is TRBV10-2, the J call TRBJ1-2; TRBD1 agrees at 12 bases. There are 14 residues in the CDR3. V was clipped by 8 bases and J by 6 bases; unmatched bases: 7. The germline CDR1 and CDR2 sequences are WSHSY and SAAADI. CDR3 sequence: CASEGQGARDGYTF. The CDR3 bases are TGCGCCAGCGAGGGACAGGGGGCGCGGGATGGCTACACCTTC.

V gene TRBV5-1 combines with J gene TRBJ1-2; TRBD1 matches 8 bases. The CDR3 totals 12 residues. Germline V CDR1 and CDR2: SGHRS, YFSETQ. The J segment lost 7 bases and the V segment lost 4 bases, leaving 3 bases of the junction unmatched. The CDR3 here is CASSTTGGGYTF. The CDR3 region has the DNA TGCGCCAGCAGCACCACAGGGGGTGGCTACACCTTC.

This clone was recorded a few times. The V call is TRBV5-6, the J call TRBJ1-6; D perhaps matches TRBD1 (6 bases). Germline assignment: CDR1 SGHDT and CDR2 YYEEEE. The CDR3 spans 14 residues. V gave up 9 bases and J gave up 8 bases, with 18 bases separating them. The CDR3 sequence is CATATGYVDSPLHF. In DNA form, the CDR3 reads TGTGCCACCGCCACAGGGTACGTGGATTCACCCCTCCACTTT.

This clone showed up just once. V and J are TRBV24-1 and TRBJ2-2, with 9 bases identical to TRBD1. Per the germline V gene, CDR1 is KGHDR and CDR2 is SFDVKD. The CDR3 is 17 residues long. V lost 3 bases to trimming and J lost 1 base; unmatched junction nucleotides: 5. CDR3 DNA: TGTGCCACCAGTGATACCGGACAGGGGCGGAACACCGGGGAGCTGTTTTTT. Its translation: CATSDTGQGRNTGELFF.

The V gene is TRBV19, the J gene TRBJ2-3; the match to TRBD2 covers 10 bases. This CDR3 is built from 17 residues. CDR1 LNHDA and CDR2 SQIVND come from the germline V gene (reference sequence). The trim removed 1 base at V and 2 bases at J, leaving 6 bases unmatched. The CDR3 sequence is CASSIGNSGGPTDTQYF. The CDR3, as DNA: TGTGCCAGTAGTATAGGTAATAGCGGGGGGCCCACAGATACGCAGTATTTT.

V and J are TRBV5-1 and TRBJ1-3; 8 nucleotides align to TRBD1. V lost 3 bases, J lost 2 bases, and 4 bases stayed unmatched. CDR3 size: 15 residues. The germline gives CDR1 SGHRS, CDR2 YFSETQ. The CDR3 protein is CASSSGGQAGNTIYF. For the CDR3, the DNA is TGCGCCAGCAGCTCTGGGGGACAGGCTGGAAACACCATATATTTT.

J is TRBJ2-2 and V is TRBV7-2, with a tentative D call TRBD2 (5 bases). Germline V gives CDR1 SGHTA, CDR2 FQGNSA. The V end lost 11 bases, the J end lost 2 bases, and 12 bases lay between the germline ends. The CDR3 has 13 amino acids. The DNA of the CDR3 is TGTGCCCAAGAAGCGGAAAACACCGGGGAGCTGTTTTTT. This encodes CAQEAENTGELFF.

The chain uses TRBV7-3 and TRBJ2-5; D is possibly TRBD2 (5 bases). The germline V gene encodes CDR1 SGHTA and CDR2 FQGTGA. V lost 1 base to trimming and J lost 5 bases, with 11 bases between them. This CDR3 is 14 amino acids long. CDR3 sequence reads: CASSLNPGKETQYF. CDR3 DNA: TGTGCCAGCAGCTTAAATCCGGGAAAGGAGACCCAGTACTTC.

V usage is TRBV5-1 and J usage is TRBJ1-2; D gene ambiguous. This CDR3 comprises 14 residues. V lost 0 bases and J lost 4, with 10 bases in between. The germline gives CDR1 SGHRS, CDR2 YFSETQ. The CDR3 region is CASSLGQRAYGYTF. The CDR3 nucleotides are TGCGCCAGCAGCTTGGGACAAAGAGCCTATGGCTACACCTTC.

This rearrangement joins TRBV27 to TRBJ2-7; 9 bases are a match to TRBD1. The V segment lost 7 bases and the J segment 7 bases; nucleotides outside the gene matches: 11. Germline loops: CDR1 MNHEY, CDR2 SMNVEV (reference sequence). The CDR3 consists of 14 residues. The CDR3: CASIQRTGVREQYF. DNA for the CDR3: TGTGCCAGCATCCAAAGGACAGGGGTGAGGGAGCAGTACTTC.

J is TRBJ1-2 and V is TRBV2; D not resolved. In germline, CDR1 is SNHLY, CDR2 FYNNEI. This CDR3 has 15 amino acids. V was pared by 5 bases and J by 5 bases, with 18 bases between. CDR3 DNA: TGTGCCAGCAGTCTTACGACGGAGTCTCTATATGGCTACACCTTC. This gives the protein CASSLTTESLYGYTF.

The CDR3 region is CASSYGPRGETQYF. The CDR3 DNA reads TGTGCCAGCAGTTACGGGCCAAGGGGAGAGACCCAGTACTTC. The chain links TRBV6-5 to TRBJ2-5; tentative D call: TRBD1 (5 bases). V lost 2 bases, J lost 4 bases, and 11 bases lay in between. Germline V gene sequence: CDR1 MNHEY, CDR2 SVGAGI. The CDR3 is made up of 14 amino acids.

This clone was seen just once. This chain uses TRBV15 with TRBJ2-5; D possibly corresponds to TRBD2 (6 bases). This CDR3 comprises 15 residues. CDR1 is LNHNV, CDR2 YYDKDF, per germline (reference sequence). With 0 bases removed from V and 1 base from J, the gap between germline ends came to 9 bases. CDR3 in amino acids: CATSRDPGVQETQYF. The DNA for the CDR3 is TGTGCCACCAGCAGAGATCCGGGGGTCCAAGAGACCCAGTACTTC.

This clone was observed once. In nucleotides, the CDR3 is TGCGCCAGCAGCTTGGCCGGAGTCGCTAGGGGAAATGGAAACACCATATATTTT. It encodes CASSLAGVARGNGNTIYF. The chain employs TRBV5-1 and TRBJ1-3, with a tentative D call TRBD1 (5 bases). The length of the CDR3 is 18 residues. Germline V CDR1 and CDR2: SGHRS, YFSETQ. The ends were cut back, 0 bases at V and 3 bases at J, with 19 bases in the middle.

CDR3 amino acids: CAGMGQANSPLHF. The DNA of the CDR3 is TGTGCCGGGATGGGACAGGCCAATTCACCCCTCCACTTT. The V call is TRBV30, the J call TRBJ1-6; 8 bases match TRBD1. V gave up 8 bases and J gave up 7 bases; unmatched junction bases: 7. The CDR3 runs to 13 residues. Looked up from germline, CDR1 is GTSNPN and CDR2 is SVGIG (reference sequence).

V is TRBV3-1 (or the pseudogene TRBV3-2) and J is TRBJ2-5; 16 bases map to TRBD2. Germline V gives CDR1 LGHDT, CDR2 YNNKEL (reference sequence). V shed 1 base and J 4 bases; nucleotides not matched to a gene: 6. The CDR3 sequence is 18 residues long. CDR3 amino acids: CASSQAGLAGGPRETQYF. CDR3 nucleotides: TGTGCCAGCAGCCAAGCGGGACTAGCGGGAGGGCCCCGAGAGACCCAGTACTTC.